The following is a T cell receptor (beta chain) sequence with its context. J lost 2 bases, V lost 8 bases, and 9 bases had no gene match. CDR3 size: 15 residues. Germline CDR1 reads LNHNV; CDR2 reads YYDKDF (reference sequence). The data originate from a study of glioma-infiltrating T cells after dendritic cell vaccination. TCRdb keeps only in-frame clones here, not all; method: immunoSEQ multiplex PCR. This sample has tens of thousands of clones, with almost 85% found just once. PBMC sampling occurred before vaccination, two weeks after the third dose, and at progression. The specimen comprised blood, sampled before dendritic cell vaccination. This clonotype was sampled from a human donor with glioblastoma. V and J are TRBV15 and TRBJ2-3; TRBD2 aligns across 8 bases. CDR3 in amino acids: CATLLAGGSTDTQYF. The CDR3 DNA sequence: TGTGCCACCCTCTTGGCGGGGGGCTCCACAGATACGCAGTATTTT.